This T cell receptor beta chain comes out of a study of identical twins. General study findings and limits: The study drew conclusions from cross-sectional statistical analysis, not from following the same donors. Abundant beta clonotypes from cord blood had fewer insertions, unlike memory repertoires, which showed none.

With 5 bases removed from V and 5 bases from J, the gap between germline ends came to 15 bases. The CDR3 has 14 residues. Healthy Caucasians supplied all donations. In this sample, this clonotype turned up many times. Its matching antigen is unknown. A universal primer binding site was introduced by template switching. The final cDNA contained unique molecular identifiers. TCRdb recomputed calls from the 5' RACE reads with MiXCR, one row per CDR3 protein. The repertoire holds roughly 710,000 distinct CDR3 sequences, with around 6% as singletons. The sequence derives from a man between 18 and 35 years old in good health. Sequencing was carried out using naive T cells sorted from blood. This chain joins TRBV12-3 or TRBV12-4 and TRBJ2-5, with a tentative D call TRBD2 (6 bases). Here the CDR3 DNA reads TGTGCCAGCAGTCGAGGCGGACGGGGGGAGACCCAGTACTTC. Protein product: CASSRGGRGETQYF.